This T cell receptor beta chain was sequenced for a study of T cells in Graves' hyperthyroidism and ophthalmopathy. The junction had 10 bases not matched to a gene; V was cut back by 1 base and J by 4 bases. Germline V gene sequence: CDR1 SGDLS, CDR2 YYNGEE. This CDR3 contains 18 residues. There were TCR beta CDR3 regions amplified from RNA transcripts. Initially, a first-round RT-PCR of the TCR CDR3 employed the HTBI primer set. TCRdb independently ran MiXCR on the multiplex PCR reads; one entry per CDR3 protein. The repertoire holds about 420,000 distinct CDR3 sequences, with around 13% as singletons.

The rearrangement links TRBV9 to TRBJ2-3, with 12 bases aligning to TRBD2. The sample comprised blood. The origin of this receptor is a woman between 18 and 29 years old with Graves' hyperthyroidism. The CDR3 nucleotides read TGTGCCAGCAGCGTATCAGGTCTAGCGGGAGGGCTTGCAGATACGCAGTATTTT. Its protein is CASSVSGLAGGLADTQYF.